Following are 19 T cell receptor beta chains from one sample sequenced in a study of blood T cell repertoires in COVID-19. Using immunoSEQ multiplex PCR, the repertoire was profiled, and TCRdb retains in-frame clones only, with some absent. The profile shows more than 350,000 clones, about 90% of them singletons. Sequences were obtained from peripheral blood. The receptors shown here come from a woman aged 25-40 years with COVID-19, enrolled during active disease.

V and J are TRBV4-1 and TRBJ1-6; 7 bases are a match to TRBD1. The CDR3 sequence is 16 residues long. V lost 1 base and J lost 7; bases outside the gene matches: 7. The germline CDR1 and CDR2 sequences are MGHRA and YSYEKL. CDR3: CASSQVPGQLNSPLHF. The CDR3 region has the DNA TGCGCCAGCAGCCAAGTTCCGGGACAGCTGAATTCACCCCTCCACTTT.

This chain uses TRBV21-1 with TRBJ1-2. TRBV21-1 is deemed a pseudogene. This CDR3 region has 13 residues. The CDR3 region is CASSKGGPEGYTF. In nucleotides, the CDR3 is TGTGCCAGCAGCAAGGGAGGACCGGAGGGCTACACCTTC.

CDR3 residues: CATIAGDYNEQFF. The CDR3 nucleotides read TGTGCCACCATAGCGGGGGACTACAATGAGCAGTTCTTC. The chain combines TRBV19 with TRBJ2-1; 9 bases are shared with TRBD2. The J segment lost 3 bases and the V segment lost 10 bases, leaving 4 bases of the junction unmatched. The CDR3 is made up of 13 amino acids. Germline lookup yields CDR1 LNHDA and CDR2 SQIVND (reference sequence).

This clone has only one observation. The CDR3 bases are TGTGCCAGCCTGGGGACTACACCGCAGAACACCGGGGAGCTGTTTTTT. Residues: CASLGTTPQNTGELFF. The chain uses TRBV25-1 and TRBJ2-2; 7 positions match TRBD2. Trimming at V came to 8 bases and at J to 1 base, leaving 10 bases not matched to a gene. The germline V gene encodes CDR1 MGHDK and CDR2 SYGVNS. This CDR3 is 16 amino acids long. Full variable domain (rest looked up from reference TRBV25-1 and TRBJ2-2): EADIYQTPRYLVIGTGKKITLECSQTMGHDKMYWYQQDPGMELHLIHYSYGVNSTEKGDLSSESTVSRIRTEHFPLTLESARPSHTSQYLCASLGTTPQNTGELFFGEGSRLTVL.

The chain combines TRBV6-5 with TRBJ1-3; the match to TRBD1 covers 8 bases. The ends lost 6 bases at V and 2 bases at J; junction bases unmatched: 6. Germline CDR1 and CDR2: MNHEY and SVGAGI. The CDR3 extends over 15 amino acids. This chain's CDR3 is CASRTRDRPGNTIYF. The CDR3 bases are TGTGCCAGCAGGACGAGGGACAGGCCTGGAAACACCATATATTTT.

V is TRBV5-1 and J is TRBJ1-2; 7 bases align to TRBD1. CDR1 is SGHRS, CDR2 YFSETQ, per germline. The CDR3 extends over 16 amino acids. V lost 0 bases to trimming and J lost 4 bases; unmatched junction nucleotides: 9. CDR3 sequence (DNA): TGCGCCAGCAGCTTGGGCCTTACAGGGGCGGGCTATGGCTACACCTTC. Protein sequence: CASSLGLTGAGYGYTF.

J is TRBJ1-2 and V is TRBV28; 9 bases line up with TRBD1. CDR3 length equals 15 residues. V dropped 7 bases and J dropped 10; count of bases not matched to a gene: 16. Germline values: CDR1 MDHEN, CDR2 SYDVKM. This chain's CDR3 is CASTLAYRGRTIYTF. The CDR3 bases are TGTGCCAGCACCCTTGCATACAGGGGGCGAACTATCTACACCTTC.

The chain carries TRBV4-2 and TRBJ2-2; the match to TRBD1 covers 7 bases. The CDR3 runs to 14 residues. Looked up from germline, CDR1 is LGHNA and CDR2 is YNFKEQ. The J segment lost 3 bases and the V segment lost 5 bases, leaving 3 bases of the junction unmatched. The CDR3 is CASSYGTDTGELFF. In DNA form, the CDR3 reads TGTGCCAGCAGCTACGGGACAGACACCGGGGAGCTGTTTTTT.

This clone was observed once. V gene TRBV2 combines with J gene TRBJ2-1; TRBD1 matches 7 bases. Losses at the gene ends were 6 bases for V and 4 bases for J; bases not matched to a gene: 6. Germline V gene lookup returns CDR1 SNHLY and CDR2 FYNNEI. The CDR3 runs to 14 residues. The chain's CDR3 is CASRDWDRYNEQFF. CDR3 in DNA: TGTGCCAGCAGGGATTGGGACAGATACAATGAGCAGTTCTTC.

The chain has TRBV18 and TRBJ1-1; D uncertain. The CDR3 covers 14 residues. Germline V CDR1 and CDR2: KGHSH, LQKENI. The V end lost 2 bases, the J end lost 3 bases, and 10 bases lay between the germline ends. Written as DNA, the CDR3 is TGTGCCAGCTCACCAGTTGGCATGGACACTGAAGCTTTCTTT. Its protein product is CASSPVGMDTEAFF.

The rearrangement joins TRBV19 to TRBJ2-7; D is possibly TRBD2 (5 bases). Trimming pared 10 bases from V and 7 bases from J, leaving 20 bases between. The V gene's germline CDR1 is LNHDA and CDR2 SQIVND (reference sequence). CDR3 size: 13 residues. The CDR3 sequence: CATSGVFRGEQYF. DNA for the CDR3: TGTGCCACCTCCGGGGTCTTTCGAGGGGAGCAGTACTTC.

CDR3 loop: CASSRRIGTGNSPLHF. Written as DNA, the CDR3 is TGTGCCAGCAGCCGTCGAATCGGGACAGGGAATTCACCCCTCCACTTT. The rearrangement links TRBV14 to TRBJ1-6; 9 positions match TRBD1. The germline gives CDR1 SGHDN, CDR2 FVKESK. V was pared by 4 bases and J by 7 bases, with 8 bases of the junction left unmatched. The CDR3 sequence is 16 residues long.

The chain combines TRBV7-9 with TRBJ1-2; possibly TRBD1 for D (6 bases). V gave up 0 bases and J gave up 4 bases, with 12 bases separating them. The CDR3 is 15 residues long. Germline-derived CDR1 and CDR2 are SEHNR and FQNEAQ (reference sequence). The DNA of the CDR3 is TGTGCCAGCAGCTTAGCGAACAGGGCCAGCTATGGCTACACCTTC. Its protein is CASSLANRASYGYTF.

This chain uses TRBV20-1 with TRBJ2-7, with D possibly TRBD2 on 6 matching bases. The CDR3 consists of 14 residues. Trimming shortened V by 3 bases and J by 6 bases, and 18 bases separated the two germline ends. CDR1 and CDR2 (germline): DFQATT, SNEGSKA (reference sequence). The CDR3, as DNA: TGCAGTGCTAGTAGTACGGGGGATGTTCGCGAGCAGTACTTC. Protein: CSASSTGDVREQYF.

This sequence joins TRBV10-1 and TRBJ1-2; no clear D gene. The V and J ends lost 2 bases and 1 base respectively, with 11 bases between them. CDR1 is WNHNN, CDR2 SYGVQD, per germline (reference sequence). The CDR3 is 15 residues long. CDR3 coding DNA: TGCGCCAGCAGTGAGAAGGGAGGGTTTAACTATGGCTACACCTTC. Protein: CASSEKGGFNYGYTF.

The CDR3 sequence: CASSSNRELDTQYF. The CDR3 DNA reads TGTGCCAGTAGTTCTAACAGGGAGTTAGATACGCAGTATTTT. The chain uses TRBV19 and TRBJ2-3; D is perhaps TRBD1 (6 bases). From germline, CDR1 is LNHDA and CDR2 SQIVND (reference sequence). V was trimmed by 5 bases and J by 5 bases, leaving 14 bases between them. The CDR3 has 14 residues.

The chain is built from TRBV10-1 and TRBJ2-5; tentative D call: TRBD1 (5 bases). The V end lost 3 bases, the J end lost 3 bases, and 11 bases lay between the germline ends. Germline assignment: CDR1 WNHNN and CDR2 SYGVQD (reference sequence). The CDR3 spans 14 residues. DNA for the CDR3: TGCGCCAGCAGTGATCTACAGGAGAAAGAGACCCAGTACTTC. It is translated as CASSDLQEKETQYF.

As regards this clone: A read error may account for a junction end that differs from germline. V is TRBV24-1 and J is TRBJ2-1, with 7 bases lining up with TRBD1. The CDR3 is 17 residues long. CDR1 is KGHDR and CDR2 is SFDVKD in the germline V gene. CDR3: CATSDFDRALSPQGEIF. CDR3 sequence (DNA): TGTGCCACCAGTGACTTCGACAGGGCCCTATCCCCCCAAGGCGAAATCTTC.

The chain combines TRBV10-3 with TRBJ1-2; the match to TRBD1 covers 7 bases. In germline, CDR1 is ENHRY, CDR2 SYGVKD. The CDR3 runs 13 residues. The trim removed 7 bases at V and 0 bases at J, leaving 2 bases unmatched. The CDR3 is CAITGGPNYGYTF. In DNA, the CDR3 is TGTGCCATCACAGGGGGGCCTAACTATGGCTACACCTTC.